Shown below are 10 T cell receptor beta chains from a single sample sequenced in a study of Ad26.COV2.S vaccination and SARS-CoV-2 variants. Described treatment: approximately 18 received Ad26.COV2.S at low or high dose, single or two shots; roughly five received placebo; per-sample allocation not given. Sampling was done on day 63 after the first vaccine or placebo injection. Data came from immunoSEQ multiplex PCR; TCRdb stores just in-frame clones and leaves some out. The data hold a few hundred thousand clones, with roughly 90% observed a single time. The sequencing here drew on peripheral blood, taken in a trial of Ad26.COV2.S vaccine versus placebo. These receptors were taken from a person between 18 and 65 years old who received the Ad26.COV2.S COVID-19 vaccine or a placebo.

This rearrangement joins TRBV20-1 to TRBJ2-7; possibly TRBD2 for D (7 bases). The V end was cut by 5 bases, the J end by 10 bases, with 15 bases between. Germline V CDR1 and CDR2: DFQATT, SNEGSKA (reference sequence). The CDR3 has 11 amino acids. This CDR3 reads CSASRGGGQYF. As DNA, the CDR3 is TGCAGTGCTTCCCGTGGGGGGGGCCAGTACTTC.

This sequence joins TRBV2 and TRBJ1-5; D gene uncertain. The ends were cut back, 2 bases at V and 0 bases at J, with 11 bases in the middle. Per germline, CDR1 SNHLY and CDR2 FYNNEI. This CDR3 has 16 amino acids. The CDR3 sequence: CASSEFVGISNQPQHF. The CDR3 DNA follows: TGTGCCAGCAGTGAATTCGTGGGGATTAGCAATCAGCCCCAGCATTTT.

This clone showed up just once. The V and J genes are TRBV6-2 or TRBV6-3 and TRBJ1-5; 7 positions agree with TRBD1. From germline, CDR1 is MNHEY and CDR2 SVGEGT. Losses at the gene ends were 5 bases for V and 4 bases for J; bases not matched to a gene: 11. The CDR3 runs 16 residues. DNA for the CDR3: TGTGCCAGCAGTCCGACGGGGAGGGGGCGAAATCAGCCCCAGCATTTT. Protein: CASSPTGRGRNQPQHF.

The chain recombines TRBV2 with TRBJ2-1; possible D gene TRBD2, 5 bases. The CDR3 consists of 16 residues. Germline CDR1 SNHLY, CDR2 FYNNEI. V lost 2 bases and J lost 7, with 18 bases in between. The CDR3 DNA reads as TGTGCCAGCAGTGAAATAGGAGTCACTAGTGTGAATGAGCAGTTCTTC. It translates to CASSEIGVTSVNEQFF.

The genes are TRBV9 and TRBJ1-4; 7 positions agree with TRBD1. In germline, CDR1 is SGDLS, CDR2 YYNGEE. Trimming removed 4 bases from V and 6 bases from J; junction bases left unmatched: 9. This CDR3 is built from 15 residues. The CDR3 region is CASSFQGQRDEKLFF. The CDR3 bases are TGTGCCAGCAGCTTCCAGGGACAGAGAGATGAAAAACTGTTTTTT. The full variable domain, rest sourced from reference TRBV9 and TRBJ1-4, is DSGVTQTPKHLITATGQRVTLRCSPRSGDLSVYWYQQSLDQGLQFLIQYYNGEERAKGNILERFSAQQFPDLHSELNLSSLELGDSALYFCASSFQGQRDEKLFFGSGTQLSVL.

The table lists this clone with a count of one. The V call is TRBV2, the J call TRBJ2-3; possibly TRBD1 for D (7 bases). Germline V gene lookup returns CDR1 SNHLY and CDR2 FYNNEI. The V gene lost 5 bases and the J gene lost 10 bases, with 19 bases spanning the gap. The CDR3 covers 14 residues. DNA of the CDR3: TGTGCCAGCAGTACCCGACAGGGTTGGGGGGCGCAGTATTTT. Translation gives CASSTRQGWGAQYF.

V usage is TRBV7-8 and J usage is TRBJ2-3; 10 positions agree with TRBD1. Germline values: CDR1 SGHVS, CDR2 FQNEAQ. The CDR3 consists of 15 residues. V lost 5 bases to trimming and J lost 3 bases; unmatched junction nucleotides: 5. The CDR3 DNA reads TGTGCCAGCAGCCCTCGGACAGGGGGGACAGATACGCAGTATTTT. Protein sequence: CASSPRTGGTDTQYF. Full variable domain (rest looked up from reference TRBV7-8 and TRBJ2-3): GAGVSQSPRYKVAKRGQDVALRCDPISGHVSLFWYQQALGQGPEFLTYFQNEAQLDKSGLPSDRFFAERPEGSVSTLKIQRTQQEDSAVYLCASSPRTGGTDTQYFGPGTRLTVL.

The V call is TRBV6-4, the J call TRBJ2-3; 8 bases match TRBD2. V gave up 0 bases and J gave up 4 bases; unmatched junction bases: 0. The CDR3 runs to 14 residues. From germline, CDR1 is MRHNA and CDR2 SNTAGT. CDR3 sequence: CASSDSAGADTQYF. The CDR3 DNA sequence: TGTGCCAGCAGTGACTCAGCGGGGGCAGATACGCAGTATTTT.

The chain is built from TRBV6-5 and TRBJ1-5; D possibly corresponds to TRBD1 (5 bases). The V end was cut by 7 bases, the J end by 7 bases, with 17 bases between. The length of the CDR3 is 14 residues. CDR1 and CDR2 (germline): MNHEY, SVGAGI. The CDR3 DNA reads TGTGCCAGCAAGCTAGGGACGGTCGAGCAGCCCCAGCATTTT. Translation: CASKLGTVEQPQHF.

This clone has more than one count but fewer than ten. V usage is TRBV10-2 and J usage is TRBJ2-7, with D uncertain. The CDR3 consists of 14 residues. From germline, CDR1 is WSHSY and CDR2 SAAADI. Between the trimmed V and J ends, which lost 3 bases and 0 bases, there was a span of 9 bases. In DNA form, the CDR3 reads TGCGCCAGCAGTGATGGCTTCAGCTCCTACGAGCAGTACTTC. Protein sequence: CASSDGFSSYEQYF.